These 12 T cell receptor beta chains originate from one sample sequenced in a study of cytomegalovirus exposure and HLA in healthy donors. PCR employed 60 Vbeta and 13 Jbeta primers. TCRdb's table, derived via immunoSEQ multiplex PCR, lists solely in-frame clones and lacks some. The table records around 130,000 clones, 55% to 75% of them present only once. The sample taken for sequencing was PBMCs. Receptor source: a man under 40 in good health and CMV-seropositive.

CDR3 DNA: TGTGCCAGCATCACAGTCCCGAACACCGGGGAGCTGTTTTTT. Amino acids: CASITVPNTGELFF. The chain employs TRBV6-1 and TRBJ2-2; D gene unclear. The CDR3 is 14 residues long. Trimming pared 7 bases from V and 0 bases from J, leaving 9 bases between. Germline V lookup: CDR1 MNHNS, CDR2 SASEGT.

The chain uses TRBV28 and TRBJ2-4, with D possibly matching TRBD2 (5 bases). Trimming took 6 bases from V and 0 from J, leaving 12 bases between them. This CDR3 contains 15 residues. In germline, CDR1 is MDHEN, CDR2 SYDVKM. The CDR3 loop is CASSEGGGAKNIQYF. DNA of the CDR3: TGTGCCAGCAGCGAGGGCGGCGGAGCCAAAAACATTCAGTACTTC. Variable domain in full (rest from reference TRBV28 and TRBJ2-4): DVKVTQSSRYLVKRTGEKVFLECVQDMDHENMFWYRQDPGLGLRLIYFSYDVKMKEKGDIPEGYSVSREKKERFSLILESASTNQTSMYLCASSEGGGAKNIQYFGAGTRLSVL.

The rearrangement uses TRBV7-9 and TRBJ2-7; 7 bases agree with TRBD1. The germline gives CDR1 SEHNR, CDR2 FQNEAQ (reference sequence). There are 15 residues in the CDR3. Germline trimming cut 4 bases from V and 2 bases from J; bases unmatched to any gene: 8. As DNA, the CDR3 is TGTGCCAGCAGCTCAGTTTGGGACAGAGCCTACGAGCAGTACTTC. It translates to CASSSVWDRAYEQYF.

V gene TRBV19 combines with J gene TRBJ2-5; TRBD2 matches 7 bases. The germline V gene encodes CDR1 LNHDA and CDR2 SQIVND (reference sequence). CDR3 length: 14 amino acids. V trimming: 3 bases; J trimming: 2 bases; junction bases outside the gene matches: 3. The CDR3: CASSIHGRQETQYF. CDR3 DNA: TGTGCCAGTAGTATTCACGGGAGGCAAGAGACCCAGTACTTC.

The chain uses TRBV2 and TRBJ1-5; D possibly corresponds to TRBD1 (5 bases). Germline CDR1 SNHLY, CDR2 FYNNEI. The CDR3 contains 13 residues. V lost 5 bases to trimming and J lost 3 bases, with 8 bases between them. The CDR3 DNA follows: TGTGCCAGCAGTCGACAGTACAATCAGCCCCAGCATTTT. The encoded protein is CASSRQYNQPQHF.

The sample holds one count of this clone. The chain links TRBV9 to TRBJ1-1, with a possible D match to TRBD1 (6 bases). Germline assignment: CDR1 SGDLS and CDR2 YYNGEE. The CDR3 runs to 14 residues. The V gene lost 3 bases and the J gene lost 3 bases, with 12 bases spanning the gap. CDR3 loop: CASSARGRDTEAFF. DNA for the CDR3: TGTGCCAGCAGCGCCAGGGGTAGGGACACTGAAGCTTTCTTT.

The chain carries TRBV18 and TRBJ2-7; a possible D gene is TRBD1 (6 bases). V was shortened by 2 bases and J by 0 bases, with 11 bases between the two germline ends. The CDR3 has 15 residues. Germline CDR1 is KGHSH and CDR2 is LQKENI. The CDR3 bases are TGTGCCAGCTCACCAACACAGGGCCTCTCCTACGAGCAGTACTTC. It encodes CASSPTQGLSYEQYF.

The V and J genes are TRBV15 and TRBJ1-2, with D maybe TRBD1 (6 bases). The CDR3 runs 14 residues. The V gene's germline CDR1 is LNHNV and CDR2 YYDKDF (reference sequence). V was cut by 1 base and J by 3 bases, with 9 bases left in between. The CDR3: CATSRGAGDYGYTF. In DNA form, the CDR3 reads TGTGCCACCAGCAGAGGGGCAGGGGACTATGGCTACACCTTC.

In nucleotides, the CDR3 is TGTGCCAGCAGCCGACAGGGGGCTGGCACTGAAGCTTTCTTT. It codes for CASSRQGAGTEAFF. The chain combines TRBV6-5 with TRBJ1-1; TRBD1 aligns across 10 bases. Germline-derived CDR1 and CDR2 are MNHEY and SVGAGI. V shed 6 bases and J 4 bases; nucleotides not matched to a gene: 5. This CDR3 has 14 amino acids.

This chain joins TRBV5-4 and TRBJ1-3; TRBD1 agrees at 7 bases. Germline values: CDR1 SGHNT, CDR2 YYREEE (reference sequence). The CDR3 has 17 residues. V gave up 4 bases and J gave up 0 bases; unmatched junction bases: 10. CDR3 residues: CASSVGPTGVSGNTIYF. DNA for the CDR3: TGTGCCAGCAGCGTGGGACCAACAGGGGTCTCTGGAAACACCATATATTTT.

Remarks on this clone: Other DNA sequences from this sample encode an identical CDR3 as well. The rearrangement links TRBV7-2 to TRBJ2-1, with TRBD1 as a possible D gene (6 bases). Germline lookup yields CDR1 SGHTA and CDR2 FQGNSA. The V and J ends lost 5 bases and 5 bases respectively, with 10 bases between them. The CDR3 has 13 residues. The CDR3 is CASSLGQNNEQFF. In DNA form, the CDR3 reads TGTGCCAGCAGCCTTGGACAGAACAATGAGCAGTTCTTC.

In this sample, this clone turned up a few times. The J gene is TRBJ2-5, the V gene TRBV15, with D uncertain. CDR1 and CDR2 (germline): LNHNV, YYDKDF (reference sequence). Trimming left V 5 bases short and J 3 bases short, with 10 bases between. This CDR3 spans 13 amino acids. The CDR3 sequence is CATSGSRKETQYF. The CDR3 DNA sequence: TGTGCCACCAGCGGTAGCCGTAAAGAGACCCAGTACTTC.